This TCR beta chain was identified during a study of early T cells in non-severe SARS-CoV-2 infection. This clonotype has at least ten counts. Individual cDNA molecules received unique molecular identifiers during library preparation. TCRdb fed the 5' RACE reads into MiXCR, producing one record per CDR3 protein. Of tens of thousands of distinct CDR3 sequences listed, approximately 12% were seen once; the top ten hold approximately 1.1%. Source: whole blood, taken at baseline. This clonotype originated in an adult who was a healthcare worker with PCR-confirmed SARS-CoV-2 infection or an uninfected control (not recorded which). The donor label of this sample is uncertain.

The CDR3 coding sequence is TGCGCCAGCAGGGAGACAGGGGGTAACACTGAAGCTTTCTTT. Residues: CASRETGGNTEAFF. The J gene is TRBJ1-1, the V gene TRBV10-2; 9 nucleotides align to TRBD1. This CDR3 region has 14 residues. V trimming: 6 bases; J trimming: 2 bases; junction bases outside the gene matches: 4. Germline V CDR1 and CDR2: WSHSY, SAAADI.